This T cell receptor (beta chain) stems from a study of shared clonotypes between healthy human individuals. Sequencing was performed with immunoSEQ multiplex PCR; in TCRdb, only in-frame clones are kept and a portion is missing. The table shows 2 million to 2.5 million clones, with about 94% occurring only once. General study results and limits: Researchers found naive subsets generally carried larger estimated richness than memory subsets. A handful of donors shared approximately 5% of their naive CD4 clonotypes.

A remark on this clone: What it binds is not known.

Germline V CDR1 and CDR2: MNHNY, SVGAGI (reference sequence). This CDR3 has 16 amino acids. J gave up 3 bases and V 6 bases, and 10 bases lay outside the gene matches. The specimen was naive CD4+ T cells sorted from blood. Subset noted: CD45RA+ positively selected. The clonotype originates from a man between 18 and 29 years old in good health. The V call is TRBV6-6, the J call TRBJ2-1, with TRBD2 matching 8 bases. CDR3 residues: CASSPGGAEYYNEQFF. The CDR3 DNA reads as TGTGCCAGCAGCCCCGGGGGGGCGGAATACTACAATGAGCAGTTCTTC.